This T cell receptor (beta chain) is drawn from a study of regulatory T cells in long-lasting Graves disease. The sample holds many counts of this clonotype. Germline V lookup: CDR1 SNHLY, CDR2 FYNNEI. Trimming at V came to 6 bases and at J to 5 bases, leaving 9 bases not matched to a gene. This CDR3 is built from 14 residues. Library construction for TCR beta used iRepertoire HTBI primers and Arm-PCR of CDR3 regions. MiXCR was run by TCRdb on the multiplex PCR reads, yielding one entry per CDR3 protein. This table has a few hundred thousand distinct CDR3 sequences, roughly a fifth appearing once. The time point denotes: persistent/refractory GD, antithyroid drugs over 5 years with positive TRAb. The authors made the TCR library using RNA they extracted from PBMCs.

This sample comprised peripheral blood mononuclear cells (PBMCs), obtained when the disease was refractory, from a patient treated with antithyroid drugs. This clonotype was obtained from a female donor with Graves disease. The V call is TRBV2, the J call TRBJ2-7, with TRBD1 matching 8 bases. This CDR3 is CASRHADRGNEQYF. CDR3 sequence (DNA): TGTGCCAGCAGACATGCCGACAGGGGCAACGAGCAGTACTTC.